Listed here are 25 T cell receptor beta chains from one sample, sequenced in a study of regulatory T cells in long-lasting Graves disease (dated by TCRdb to about 2021). What the time point label conveys for this sample: persistent/refractory GD, antithyroid drugs over 5 years with positive TRAb. For both TCR sequencing and RNA sequencing, RNA was extracted from PBMCs using TRIzol. The library was prepared using multiplex PCR. Instrument used: Illumina HiSeq 4000. TCR beta libraries were built with iRepertoire HTBI primers and Arm-PCR amplification of CDR3 regions. In-frame beta chains were kept once TCRdb had trimmed the public reads at Q25 with fastp and called clones with MiXCR. All rows with the same CDR3 protein become a single entry with the most common DNA and genes. In all, the sample holds 390,000 or so distinct CDR3 sequences, and more than 20% of those were seen once. The ten largest clonotypes hold less than 30% of the sample.

Here the sequenced sample was peripheral blood mononuclear cells (PBMCs), taken when the disease was refractory, from a patient treated with antithyroid drugs. The receptors come from a woman between 35 and 50 years old with Graves disease. Donor details come from another sample of the same person, matched by shared clones.

CDR3 bases: TGTGCCAGCAGTTACGGGGAACCTGAAGCTTTCTTT. Amino acid sequence: CASSYGEPEAFF. The rearrangement links TRBV6-9 to TRBJ1-1; D call uncertain. The CDR3 is 12 amino acids. V was shortened by 3 bases and J by 6 bases, with 8 bases between the two germline ends. CDR1 and CDR2 from the germline V gene are MNHGY and SVAAGI.

The chain combines TRBV11-2 with TRBJ2-1, with a weak D call TRBD1 (6 bases). The V gene's germline CDR1 is SGHAT and CDR2 FQNNGV. The CDR3 has 16 amino acids. Trimming pared 1 base from V and 4 bases from J, leaving 14 bases between. The CDR3: CASSLAGTPLYNEQFF. The CDR3 nucleotides read TGTGCCAGCAGCTTAGCCGGGACACCACTATACAATGAGCAGTTCTTC. Full variable domain (missing parts from reference TRBV11-2 and TRBJ2-1): EAGVAQSPRYKIIEKRQSVAFWCNPISGHATLYWYQQILGQGPKLLIQFQNNGVVDDSQLPKDRFSAERLKGVDSTLKIQPAKLEDSAVYLCASSLAGTPLYNEQFFGPGTRLTVL.

This clonotype was observed a handful of times. The chain recombines TRBV28 with TRBJ2-5, with 7 bases aligning to TRBD2. The J call is uncertain, as TRBJ2-1 better fits the DNA end. CDR1 is MDHEN, CDR2 SYDVKM, per germline. This CDR3 has 16 amino acids. CDR3 amino acids: CASSFPTSVRRWKQFF. CDR3 coding DNA: TGTGCCAGCAGTTTTCCAACTAGCGTGCGAAGATGGAAGCAGTTCTTC.

This clonotype was seen only a few times. V is TRBV3-1 and J is TRBJ2-5, with D possibly being TRBD2 (6 bases). The germline V and J ends were trimmed by 1 base and 5 bases, with 14 bases remaining between them. Germline CDR1 and CDR2: LGHDT and YNNKEL (reference sequence). There are 15 residues in the CDR3. CDR3 DNA: TGTGCCAGCAGCCAAGTTCTCGGGAGTGCGGAGACCCAGTACTTC. Its protein is CASSQVLGSAETQYF.

This clonotype was counted many times. The genes are TRBV28 and TRBJ1-1, with D unresolved. The CDR3 sequence is 14 residues long. Deletions cut 1 base from V and 1 base from J, with 7 bases between. Germline loops: CDR1 MDHEN, CDR2 SYDVKM. The CDR3 DNA sequence: TGTGCCAGCAGTTTATTTTCAGGGAACACTGAAGCTTTCTTT. It is translated as CASSLFSGNTEAFF.

This clonotype has only a few counts. The chain employs TRBV3-1 and TRBJ1-1; D not resolved. The length of the CDR3 is 14 residues. Per germline, CDR1 LGHDT and CDR2 YNNKEL (reference sequence). V lost 3 bases and J lost 1, with 9 bases in between. CDR3 loop: CASSHFSRNTEAFF. DNA for the CDR3: TGTGCCAGCAGCCATTTCTCCCGGAACACTGAAGCTTTCTTT. Full variable domain (rest looked up from reference TRBV3-1 and TRBJ1-1): DTAVSQTPKYLVTQMGNDKSIKCEQNLGHDTMYWYKQDSKKFLKIMFSYNNKELIINETVPNRFSPKSPDKAHLNLHINSLELGDSAVYFCASSHFSRNTEAFFGQGTRLTVV.

This sequence joins TRBV2 and TRBJ2-1; 8 bases are a match to TRBD2. V was pared by 2 bases and J by 4 bases, with 4 bases of the junction left unmatched. The germline CDR1 and CDR2 sequences are SNHLY and FYNNEI. This CDR3 has 15 amino acids. The DNA for the CDR3 is TGTGCCAGCAGTGAATCACTAGCGGAATACAATGAGCAGTTCTTC. Its protein product is CASSESLAEYNEQFF. Full variable domain (outside the CDR3, taken from reference TRBV2 and TRBJ2-1): EPEVTQTPSHQVTQMGQEVILRCVPISNHLYFYWYRQILGQKVEFLVSFYNNEISEKSEIFDDQFSVERPDGSNFTLKIRSTKLEDSAMYFCASSESLAEYNEQFFGPGTRLTVL.

This clonotype was seen many times. The rearrangement links TRBV11-2 to TRBJ1-5, with 8 bases aligning to TRBD1. The germline CDR1 and CDR2 sequences are SGHAT and FQNNGV. The length of the CDR3 is 16 residues. Trimming took 4 bases from V and 6 from J; bases not matched to a gene: 11. The CDR3 is CASSSTLDREGQPQHF. The CDR3 DNA sequence: TGTGCCAGCAGCTCGACCCTGGACAGGGAGGGTCAGCCCCAGCATTTT.

This chain connects TRBV7-3 to TRBJ2-2; unclear D gene. The CDR3 runs 13 residues. V was clipped by 3 bases and J by 4 bases, with 6 bases between them. Germline V CDR1 and CDR2: SGHTA, FQGTGA. DNA for the CDR3: TGTGCCAGCAGCTTCACTCCCACCGGGGAGCTGTTTTTT. Translating gives CASSFTPTGELFF.

Note on this clonotype: Given a much more abundant clone one base away, this may be a read error. Lacking the conserved final phenylalanine or tryptophan, this CDR3 likely reflects a read error. The V call is TRBV12-3 or TRBV12-4, the J call TRBJ1-6; D is unresolved. The CDR3 spans 15 residues. V shed 5 bases and J shed 0 bases, with 8 bases lying between them. The CDR3 sequence: CASSPQRSYNSPLHS. The DNA of the CDR3 is TGTGCCAGCAGTCCCCAGCGCTCCTATAATTCACCCCTCCACTCT.

This clonotype was seen a few times. J is TRBJ2-7 and V is TRBV18; 8 bases agree with TRBD1. The V gene end was trimmed by 3 bases and the J gene end by 2 bases; junction bases not matched to a gene: 6. This CDR3 contains 15 residues. Germline V gene lookup returns CDR1 KGHSH and CDR2 LQKENI. The CDR3 reads CASSPGQGLTYEQYF. CDR3 in DNA: TGTGCCAGCTCACCCGGACAGGGCCTGACCTACGAGCAGTACTTC. The variable domain in full, completed from reference TRBV18 and TRBJ2-7, reads NAGVMQNPRHLVRRRGQEARLRCSPMKGHSHVYWYRQLPEEGLKFMVYLQKENIIDESGMPKERFSAEFPKEGPSILRIQQVVRGDSAAYFCASSPGQGLTYEQYFGPGTRLTVT.

The chain carries TRBV6-5 and TRBJ2-7; D not resolved. Between the trimmed V and J ends, which lost 0 bases and 4 bases, there was a span of 7 bases. Germline CDR1 and CDR2: MNHEY and SVGAGI. This CDR3 contains 13 residues. This CDR3 is CASSYSKDYEQYF. CDR3 DNA: TGTGCCAGCAGTTACTCAAAAGATTACGAGCAGTACTTC.

This clonotype was detected ten times or more. This chain joins TRBV7-8 and TRBJ2-7; unclear D gene. The germline V gene has CDR1 SGHVS and CDR2 FQNEAQ. This CDR3 region has 14 residues. V gave up 5 bases and J gave up 3 bases, with 14 bases separating them. CDR3: CASSQHRVGYEQYF. In DNA, the CDR3 is TGTGCCAGCAGCCAACATAGGGTGGGCTACGAGCAGTACTTC.

This clonotype was seen repeatedly, ten times or more. This chain links TRBV28 with TRBJ1-1; 9 nucleotides line up with TRBD1. In germline, CDR1 is MDHEN, CDR2 SYDVKM. The CDR3 is made up of 14 amino acids. Unmatched junction bases numbered 8, after V lost 5 bases and J lost 7 bases. CDR3 region: CASSMGQGGGEAFF. CDR3 DNA sequence: TGTGCCAGCAGTATGGGACAGGGAGGCGGTGAAGCTTTCTTT. The full variable domain, completed using reference TRBV28 and TRBJ1-1, is DVKVTQSSRYLVKRTGEKVFLECVQDMDHENMFWYRQDPGLGLRLIYFSYDVKMKEKGDIPEGYSVSREKKERFSLILESASTNQTSMYLCASSMGQGGGEAFFGQGTRLTVV.

The V and J genes are TRBV29-1 and TRBJ1-1, with D possibly matching TRBD1 (5 bases). Trimming took 5 bases from V and 3 from J, leaving 13 bases between them. The CDR3 runs 13 residues. Germline CDR1 and CDR2: SQVTM and ANQGSEA. The chain's CDR3 is CSVSEGQDTEAFF. The CDR3 bases are TGCAGCGTTTCGGAGGGGCAGGACACTGAAGCTTTCTTT. The whole variable domain, remainder taken from reference TRBV29-1 and TRBJ1-1, is SAVISQKPSRDICQRGTSLTIQCQVDSQVTMMFWYRQQPGQSLTLIATANQGSEATYESGFVIDKFPISRPNLTFSTLTVSNMSPEDSSIYLCSVSEGQDTEAFFGQGTRLTVV.

CDR3 coding DNA: TGTGCCAGCAGCTTCGCTAGCGGAAGACTCAGGAATGAGCAGTTCTTC. This translates into CASSFASGRLRNEQFF. The rearrangement uses TRBV7-9 and TRBJ2-1; 7 bases agree with TRBD2. This CDR3 spans 16 amino acids. CDR1 and CDR2 (germline): SEHNR, FQNEAQ (reference sequence). Trimming at V came to 3 bases and at J to 7 bases, leaving 12 bases not matched to a gene.

The rearrangement joins TRBV6-1 to TRBJ2-7; tentative D call: TRBD1 (5 bases). V was trimmed by 6 bases and J by 6 bases, leaving 12 bases between them. The germline V gene has CDR1 MNHNS and CDR2 SASEGT. CDR3 length equals 12 residues. The DNA for the CDR3 is TGTGCCAGCAGGACAGTAATGATCGAGCAGTACTTC. It encodes CASRTVMIEQYF.

This clonotype was counted ten times or more. The rearrangement uses TRBV20-1 and TRBJ1-5; TRBD1 matches at 7 bases. The CDR3 has 15 residues. Looked up from germline, CDR1 is DFQATT and CDR2 is SNEGSKA (reference sequence). With 3 bases clipped from V and 2 bases from J, the junction kept 7 bases outside the gene matches. The CDR3 region has the DNA TGCAGTGCTAGTAGGCCCACAGGGGGCAATCAGCCCCAGCATTTT. It codes for CSASRPTGGNQPQHF.

This clonotype was observed many times. This chain connects TRBV6-1 to TRBJ1-6, with 9 nucleotides matching TRBD1. CDR1 and CDR2 (germline): MNHNS, SASEGT. The V gene end was trimmed by 0 bases and the J gene end by 10 bases; junction bases not matched to a gene: 10. The CDR3 sequence is 17 residues long. CDR3 coding DNA: TGTGCCAGCAGTGAAGCGCGCTGGACAGGGGCGAGATCACCCCTCCACTTT. Translation gives CASSEARWTGARSPLHF.

This clonotype has a handful of counts. The J gene is TRBJ2-5, the V gene TRBV10-3, with 8 bases that match TRBD2. V trimming: 8 bases; J trimming: 1 base; junction bases outside the gene matches: 6. This CDR3 spans 14 amino acids. Germline-derived CDR1 and CDR2 are ENHRY and SYGVKD. CDR3 protein: CAIGQAGVQETQYF. The CDR3 DNA reads as TGTGCCATCGGTCAAGCGGGAGTCCAAGAGACCCAGTACTTC.

Of note for this clonotype: This sequence is one base from a far larger clone and is likely a read error. This rearrangement joins TRBV6-5 to TRBJ2-5, with D maybe TRBD2 (6 bases). CDR3 length: 13 residues. Germline CDR1 and CDR2: MNHEY and SVGAGI. CDR3 sequence (DNA): TGTGCCAACAGTTTGCCGGGAGTAGAGACCCAGTACTTC. Residues: CANSLPGVETQYF.

The rearrangement uses TRBV7-9 and TRBJ1-1; 10 bases agree with TRBD1. V trimming: 5 bases; J trimming: 3 bases; junction bases outside the gene matches: 6. The CDR3 is made up of 15 amino acids. The germline V gene has CDR1 SEHNR and CDR2 FQNEAQ (reference sequence). The CDR3 nucleotides are TGTGCCAGCAGCCTGAGGGACAGGGGCGACACTGAAGCTTTCTTT. It specifies CASSLRDRGDTEAFF.

This clonotype was seen repeatedly, ten times or more. The gene calls are TRBV28 and TRBJ2-1, with 9 nucleotides matching TRBD2. This CDR3 has 16 amino acids. V lost 6 bases to trimming and J lost 7 bases; unmatched junction nucleotides: 13. Germline V gives CDR1 MDHEN, CDR2 SYDVKM. The CDR3 reads CASSRTGTSPWNEQFF. Written as DNA, the CDR3 is TGTGCCAGCAGCCGCACCGGGACTAGCCCTTGGAATGAGCAGTTCTTC.

Only a few counts were recorded for this clonotype. At one of its ends the junction is not consistent with the germline gene, which may arise from a read error. The chain combines TRBV28 with TRBJ2-7, with D tentatively TRBD2 (5 bases). Germline V gives CDR1 MDHEN, CDR2 SYDVKM. CDR3 length: 13 residues. CDR3 loop: CASLSGSSYGQYF. As DNA, the CDR3 is TGTGCCAGCCTGTCGGGGTCCTCCTACGGGCAGTACTTC.

This clonotype was seen a few times. The chain joins TRBV6-1 to TRBJ1-2; D may be TRBD1 (5 bases). V shed 5 bases and J shed 5 bases, with 24 bases lying between them. The CDR3 is 17 residues long. The germline gives CDR1 MNHNS, CDR2 SASEGT. The CDR3 nucleotides read TGTGCCAGCAGTCCTCCCTACCGACAGATCGTGCTGTATGGCTACACCTTC. Translation: CASSPPYRQIVLYGYTF.